Below, 9 T cell receptor beta chains from the same sample are listed, as sequenced in a study of blood T cell repertoires in COVID-19. Clones were sequenced by immunoSEQ multiplex PCR, and TCRdb holds only the in-frame ones, with some missing. This sample has fewer than 100,000 clones, with about 87% found just once. Sequenced sample: peripheral blood. These receptors were obtained from a human donor with acute or convalescent COVID-19. The donor label of this sample is uncertain.

V and J are TRBV29-1 and TRBJ2-7; 12 bases align to TRBD2. The ends lost 5 bases at V and 1 base at J; junction bases unmatched: 3. This CDR3 region has 14 residues. Germline V lookup: CDR1 SQVTM, CDR2 ANQGSEA. The CDR3 bases are TGCAGCGTTCTGACTAGCGGGGGTTCCTACGAGCAGTACTTC. Its translation: CSVLTSGGSYEQYF.

This clone has only a few counts. The J gene is TRBJ1-1, the V gene TRBV28; D call uncertain. This CDR3 has 13 residues. Per the germline V gene, CDR1 is MDHEN and CDR2 is SYDVKM. Trimming cost V 5 bases and J 5 bases, with 12 bases left between them. The CDR3 DNA reads as TGTGCCAGCAGTAGGCCAGGAAGGACTGAAGCTTTCTTT. This encodes CASSRPGRTEAFF.

This clone was recorded a few times. The chain uses TRBV6-1 and TRBJ1-5; D is ambiguous. Germline assignment: CDR1 MNHNS and CDR2 SASEGT. This CDR3 spans 15 amino acids. Trimming took off 2 bases at V and 5 bases at J, with 13 bases between the two ends. Here the CDR3 DNA reads TGTGCCAGCAGTGAATTCGGGTCTCACCATCAGCCCCAGCATTTT. Its translation: CASSEFGSHHQPQHF.

The chain carries TRBV7-6 and TRBJ2-7, with TRBD1 matching over 8 bases. Losses at the gene ends were 3 bases for V and 5 bases for J; bases not matched to a gene: 12. From germline, CDR1 is SGHVS and CDR2 FNYEAQ. This CDR3 is built from 16 residues. In DNA form, the CDR3 reads TGTGCCAGCAGCTTGTCTCGCTCGCAGGGGGCCAACGAGCAGTACTTC. Amino acid sequence: CASSLSRSQGANEQYF.

In DNA form, the CDR3 reads TGTGCCTGGAGGGGGAGCTCCTATAATTCACCCCTCCACTTT. It translates to CAWRGSSYNSPLHF. V usage is TRBV30 and J usage is TRBJ1-6; D is ambiguous. There are 14 residues in the CDR3. Germline V CDR1 and CDR2: GTSNPN, SVGIG (reference sequence). The V end was cut by 3 bases, the J end by 0 bases, with 6 bases between.

This chain links TRBV9 with TRBJ1-5; 10 nucleotides line up with TRBD1. J was trimmed by 9 bases and V by 0 bases; bases with no gene match: 3. The CDR3 runs to 14 residues. Germline-derived CDR1 and CDR2 are SGDLS and YYNGEE. This chain's CDR3 is CASSVGDRGMPQHF. The CDR3 DNA reads TGTGCCAGCAGCGTAGGGGACAGGGGAATGCCCCAGCATTTT.

This sequence joins TRBV7-3 and TRBJ2-3; TRBD1 matches 7 bases. With V trimmed by 3 bases and J by 4 bases, 1 base remained unmatched. The length of the CDR3 is 13 residues. Per germline, CDR1 SGHTA and CDR2 FQGTGA. CDR3 DNA sequence: TGTGCCAGCAGCTTCGGGACAGCAGATACGCAGTATTTT. Translated: CASSFGTADTQYF.

Turning to this clone: The DNA is left out, because the CDR3 cannot be placed on it with certainty; the CDR3 is given as TCRdb lists it. The CDR3 here is CASSKVGGGIYEQYF. The genes are TRBV21-1 and TRBJ2-7; the D segment call TRBD1 is taken from the table without a DNA check. TRBV21-1 is recorded as a pseudogene. Ends included, the CDR3 has 15 residues.

The CDR3 sequence: CASSSDPDTYGYTF. The CDR3 DNA reads as TGTGCCAGCAGCTCGGACCCGGACACGTATGGCTACACCTTC. V is TRBV7-9 and J is TRBJ1-2, with D possibly matching TRBD1 (5 bases). Germline values: CDR1 SEHNR, CDR2 FQNEAQ (reference sequence). This CDR3 has 14 amino acids. Trimming took 4 bases from V and 5 from J, leaving 14 bases between them.